The 28 T cell receptor beta chains presented below share a single source sample, sequenced in a study of T cell clones after liver transplantation. Sequenced by immunoSEQ multiplex PCR; TCRdb stores in-frame clones only, minus some. This table holds around 19,000 clones, roughly 74% found once. This specimen consisted of CD8+ T cells from blood, obtained about 56 months after liver transplant. The receptors were gathered from a human patient who received a liver transplant. Some T cells may possibly be graft donor cells.

This clone was seen a few times. The chain carries TRBV6-5 and TRBJ2-7, with 8 positions matching TRBD2. The J segment lost 6 bases and the V segment lost 4 bases, leaving 5 bases of the junction unmatched. CDR3 length equals 13 residues. Looked up from germline, CDR1 is MNHEY and CDR2 is SVGAGI. The CDR3 protein is CASSWAGGAEQYF. DNA for the CDR3: TGTGCCAGCAGTTGGGCGGGGGGCGCCGAGCAGTACTTC.

In this sample, this clone turned up once. A read error may be the cause here, since a much bigger clone is one base away. Other DNA sequences in the sample encode the same CDR3. The chain recombines TRBV27 with TRBJ2-4; TRBD2 matches at 7 bases. The CDR3 spans 14 residues. Germline trimming cut 3 bases from V and 1 base from J; bases unmatched to any gene: 0. Germline CDR1 is MNHEY and CDR2 is SMNVEV (reference sequence). The CDR3 reads CASSFGGAKNIQYF. CDR3 nucleotides: TGTGCCAGCAGTTTCGGGGGGGCCAAAAACATTCAGTACTTC.

The rearrangement joins TRBV7-8 to TRBJ2-1; 7 bases map to TRBD1. Germline loops: CDR1 SGHVS, CDR2 FQNEAQ. The CDR3 sequence is 13 residues long. V trimming: 5 bases; J trimming: 8 bases; junction bases outside the gene matches: 6. The CDR3 bases are TGTGCCAGCAGCAAGCAGGGGGTGCATGAGCAGTTCTTC. Translated: CASSKQGVHEQFF.

The chain joins TRBV19 to TRBJ2-7, with D perhaps given as TRBD1 or TRBD2 (5 bases each). The germline V gene has CDR1 LNHDA and CDR2 SQIVND (reference sequence). The CDR3 spans 14 residues. V gave up 5 bases and J gave up 1 base, with 12 bases separating them. CDR3 in DNA: TGTGCCAGTAGTTTTGGTGGGGGTTCCTACGAGCAGTACTTC. Translated: CASSFGGGSYEQYF. The full variable domain, completed using reference TRBV19 and TRBJ2-7, is DGGITQSPKYLFRKEGQNVTLSCEQNLNHDAMYWYRQDPGQGLRLIYYSQIVNDFQKGDIAEGYSVSREKKESFPLTVTSAQKNPTAFYLCASSFGGGSYEQYFGPGTRLTVT.

The J gene is TRBJ2-1, the V gene TRBV28, with D unresolved. V was shortened by 4 bases and J by 8 bases, with 12 bases between the two germline ends. CDR3 length: 13 residues. Germline values: CDR1 MDHEN, CDR2 SYDVKM. Here the CDR3 reads CASSSLGSDEQFF. The CDR3 DNA reads TGTGCCAGCAGTTCCCTCGGTTCGGATGAGCAGTTCTTC. The full variable domain, completed using reference TRBV28 and TRBJ2-1, is DVKVTQSSRYLVKRTGEKVFLECVQDMDHENMFWYRQDPGLGLRLIYFSYDVKMKEKGDIPEGYSVSREKKERFSLILESASTNQTSMYLCASSSLGSDEQFFGPGTRLTVL.

The chain has TRBV14 and TRBJ2-4; 9 bases agree with TRBD1. Losses at the gene ends were 2 bases for V and 8 bases for J; bases not matched to a gene: 7. Germline-derived CDR1 and CDR2 are SGHDN and FVKESK. The CDR3 extends over 15 amino acids. The CDR3: CASSQRTGGMDIQYF. The CDR3 DNA reads TGTGCCAGCAGCCAACGTACAGGGGGCATGGACATTCAGTACTTC.

The chain has TRBV7-9 and TRBJ2-1; unclear D gene. The CDR3 has 14 residues. Germline V CDR1 and CDR2: SEHNR, FQNEAQ (reference sequence). The V gene lost 5 bases and the J gene lost 8 bases, with 16 bases spanning the gap. CDR3 protein: CASSPPSGSDEQFF. The CDR3 nucleotides read TGTGCCAGCAGCCCTCCGAGTGGAAGCGATGAGCAGTTCTTC.

The chain carries TRBV6-5 and TRBJ2-4, with D tentatively TRBD2 (5 bases). The CDR3 is made up of 14 amino acids. Trimming shortened V by 4 bases and J by 2 bases, and 9 bases separated the two germline ends. Germline assignment: CDR1 MNHEY and CDR2 SVGAGI. The CDR3 spells CASSSGDTKNIQYF. DNA of the CDR3: TGTGCCAGCAGTTCCGGGGATACCAAAAACATTCAGTACTTC.

The V and J genes are TRBV28 and TRBJ1-2, with D perhaps matching TRBD1 (6 bases). Trimming stripped 6 bases from V and 2 bases from J, with 13 bases between. The CDR3 contains 14 residues. Germline CDR1 MDHEN, CDR2 SYDVKM. The CDR3 reads CASRLTGLNYGYTF. The CDR3 DNA is TGTGCCAGCAGGCTGACAGGTCTAAACTATGGCTACACCTTC.

With respect to this clone: Other DNA sequences in the sample encode the same CDR3. The CDR3 loop is CASSIGGGSYEQYF. CDR3 DNA: TGTGCCAGTAGTATCGGAGGGGGCTCCTACGAGCAGTACTTC. The chain has TRBV19 and TRBJ2-7, with D tentatively TRBD1 or TRBD2 (6 bases each). This CDR3 region has 14 residues. Trimming pared 3 bases from V and 0 bases from J, leaving 9 bases between. In germline, CDR1 is LNHDA, CDR2 SQIVND (reference sequence).

This chain joins TRBV27 and TRBJ1-5; the D is unclear. From germline, CDR1 is MNHEY and CDR2 SMNVEV (reference sequence). V lost 3 bases to trimming and J lost 6 bases, with 9 bases between them. This CDR3 comprises 13 residues. In DNA form, the CDR3 reads TGTGCCAGCAGTTTCCTCGGGGTTCAGCCCCAGCATTTT. Encoded protein: CASSFLGVQPQHF.

This chain uses TRBV5-4 with TRBJ2-5, with TRBD2 matching 8 bases. The J call is doubtful: the DNA matches TRBJ2-7 better. The CDR3 loop spans 14 amino acids. Per the germline V gene, CDR1 is SGHNT and CDR2 is YYREEE (reference sequence). CDR3 sequence: CASSIGGADYEQYF. The CDR3 nucleotides are TGTGCCAGCAGCATCGGGGGGGCGGACTACGAGCAGTACTTC.

The chain is built from TRBV19 and TRBJ2-3, with D maybe TRBD1 (5 bases). Per germline, CDR1 LNHDA and CDR2 SQIVND (reference sequence). This CDR3 contains 16 residues. The germline V and J ends were trimmed by 5 bases and 7 bases, with 22 bases remaining between them. The CDR3 protein is CASSDTMGLQENTQYF. CDR3 sequence (DNA): TGTGCCAGTAGTGACACAATGGGTCTACAGGAGAATACGCAGTATTTT.

The chain uses TRBV21-1 and TRBJ1-5. TRBV21-1 is designated a pseudogene. The CDR3 is made up of 16 amino acids. In DNA, the CDR3 is TGTGCCAGCAGCAAAGCCCGAAGATATAGCAATCAGCCCCAGCATTTT. Its protein is CASSKARRYSNQPQHF.

The chain is built from TRBV14 and TRBJ2-6; D remains ambiguous. Germline CDR1 is SGHDN and CDR2 is FVKESK. V lost 10 bases, J lost 3 bases, and 10 bases lay in between. CDR3 length: 13 residues. The CDR3 DNA reads as TGTGCCACCTCCGTAGGTGGGGCCAACGTCCTGACTTTC. Translation gives CATSVGGANVLTF.

The rearrangement uses TRBV5-6 and TRBJ2-5; D uncertain. Germline lookup yields CDR1 SGHDT and CDR2 YYEEEE. The ends were cut back, 0 bases at V and 5 bases at J, with 14 bases in the middle. The CDR3 sequence is 15 residues long. The CDR3 protein is CASSLDLVIRETQYF. DNA of the CDR3: TGTGCCAGCAGCTTGGATCTAGTGATAAGGGAGACCCAGTACTTC.

V and J are TRBV14 and TRBJ2-1; D is possibly TRBD1 (6 bases). From germline, CDR1 is SGHDN and CDR2 FVKESK. V was pared by 3 bases and J by 7 bases, with 10 bases between. The CDR3 has 13 amino acids. CDR3 in amino acids: CASSQTGWNEQFF. Here the CDR3 DNA reads TGTGCCAGCAGCCAGACAGGTTGGAATGAGCAGTTCTTC.

The chain is built from TRBV27 and TRBJ2-2; D is perhaps TRBD1 or TRBD2 (5 bases each). CDR1 and CDR2 (germline): MNHEY, SMNVEV (reference sequence). This CDR3 spans 19 amino acids. The V gene lost 5 bases and the J gene lost 0 bases, with 22 bases spanning the gap. CDR3 sequence (DNA): TGTGCCAGCAGTGGGGGACCAACCTCTACAGTTGCGAACACCGGGGAGCTGTTTTTT. It yields the protein CASSGGPTSTVANTGELFF.

This chain connects TRBV5-2 to TRBJ2-6; the table's D call, TRBD2, was not checked against the DNA. TRBV5-2 is a listed pseudogene. The CDR3 consists of 18 residues. DNA of the CDR3: TGTGCCAGCAACGGTCCACGGAGTACACAAAGTCGGGCCAACGTCCTGACTTTC. Its translation is CASNGPRSTQSRANVLTF.

The CDR3 DNA reads as TGTGCCAGCAGTCCCCGGGGCCCGAGCCACGAGCAGTACTTC. Amino acid sequence: CASSPRGPSHEQYF. This chain joins TRBV6-5 and TRBJ2-7; the D call may be TRBD1 or TRBD2 (5 bases each). This CDR3 is built from 14 residues. V was pared by 5 bases and J by 5 bases, with 16 bases between. CDR1 and CDR2 (germline): MNHEY, SVGAGI.

The rearrangement uses TRBV18 and TRBJ2-3, with D perhaps matching TRBD1 (6 bases). The CDR3 totals 15 residues. V gave up 2 bases and J gave up 3 bases, with 12 bases separating them. Germline CDR1 KGHSH, CDR2 LQKENI. Here the CDR3 reads CASSPSTGSTDTQYF. CDR3 in DNA: TGTGCCAGCTCACCATCGACAGGTAGTACAGATACGCAGTATTTT.

The rearrangement uses TRBV6-6 and TRBJ1-1; D gene unclear. V was cut by 1 base and J by 0 bases, with 6 bases left in between. The germline CDR1 and CDR2 sequences are MNHNY and SVGAGI (reference sequence). The CDR3 runs to 14 residues. The CDR3 spells CASSYFGVNTEAFF. The CDR3 DNA follows: TGTGCCAGCAGTTACTTTGGTGTGAACACTGAAGCTTTCTTT.

The rearrangement joins TRBV5-6 to TRBJ2-7; TRBD1 is a possible D gene (6 bases). The germline V gene has CDR1 SGHDT and CDR2 YYEEEE. The length of the CDR3 is 14 residues. V gave up 3 bases and J gave up 2 bases, with 12 bases separating them. The CDR3 DNA is TGTGCCAGCAGCTGGGATACAGGGACCTACGAGCAGTACTTC. It is translated as CASSWDTGTYEQYF.

This chain uses TRBV9 with TRBJ1-2; 8 positions agree with TRBD1. This CDR3 is built from 17 residues. Germline V gives CDR1 SGDLS, CDR2 YYNGEE. Losses at the gene ends were 0 bases for V and 4 bases for J; bases not matched to a gene: 11. Here the CDR3 reads CASSVGGGTGGLYGYTF. The DNA of the CDR3 is TGTGCCAGCAGCGTAGGTGGAGGGACAGGTGGACTCTATGGCTACACCTTC.

The genes are TRBV4-1 and TRBJ1-1; D is ambiguous. Germline V gene lookup returns CDR1 MGHRA and CDR2 YSYEKL. This CDR3 comprises 13 residues. Trimming left V 2 bases short and J 11 bases short, with 15 bases between. CDR3: CASSQQAEGGAFF. As DNA, the CDR3 is TGCGCCAGCAGCCAACAGGCGGAGGGAGGGGCTTTCTTT.

V usage is TRBV7-8 and J usage is TRBJ1-5; 10 bases fit TRBD1. The length of the CDR3 is 15 residues. Germline loops: CDR1 SGHVS, CDR2 FQNEAQ. The junction had 4 bases not matched to a gene; V was cut back by 2 bases and J by 6 bases. The CDR3 loop reads CASSLSGTGVQPQHF. CDR3 nucleotide sequence: TGTGCCAGCAGCTTAAGTGGGACAGGGGTTCAGCCCCAGCATTTT.

This clone was recorded a few times. V is TRBV5-1 and J is TRBJ2-7; D may correspond to TRBD1 or TRBD2 (6 bases each). This CDR3 spans 15 amino acids. Per germline, CDR1 SGHRS and CDR2 YFSETQ. V lost 2 bases, J lost 0 bases, and 12 bases lay in between. CDR3 sequence (DNA): TGCGCCAGCAGCTTATGGGGGGACACCTCCTACGAGCAGTACTTC. This codes for CASSLWGDTSYEQYF. Using reference TRBV5-1 and TRBJ2-7 for the parts outside the CDR3, the full variable domain is KAGVTQTPRYLIKTRGQQVTLSCSPISGHRSVSWYQQTPGQGLQFLFEYFSETQRNKGNFPGRFSGRQFSNSRSEMNVSTLELGDSALYLCASSLWGDTSYEQYFGPGTRLTVT.

In DNA, the CDR3 is TGTGCCAGCAGCTGGGGGGACAGGGCTTACGAGCAGTACTTC. Protein product: CASSWGDRAYEQYF. This chain joins TRBV7-9 and TRBJ2-7, with 9 bases that match TRBD1. Looked up from germline, CDR1 is SEHNR and CDR2 is FQNEAQ (reference sequence). J gave up 4 bases and V 4 bases, and 5 bases lay outside the gene matches. The CDR3 contains 14 residues.